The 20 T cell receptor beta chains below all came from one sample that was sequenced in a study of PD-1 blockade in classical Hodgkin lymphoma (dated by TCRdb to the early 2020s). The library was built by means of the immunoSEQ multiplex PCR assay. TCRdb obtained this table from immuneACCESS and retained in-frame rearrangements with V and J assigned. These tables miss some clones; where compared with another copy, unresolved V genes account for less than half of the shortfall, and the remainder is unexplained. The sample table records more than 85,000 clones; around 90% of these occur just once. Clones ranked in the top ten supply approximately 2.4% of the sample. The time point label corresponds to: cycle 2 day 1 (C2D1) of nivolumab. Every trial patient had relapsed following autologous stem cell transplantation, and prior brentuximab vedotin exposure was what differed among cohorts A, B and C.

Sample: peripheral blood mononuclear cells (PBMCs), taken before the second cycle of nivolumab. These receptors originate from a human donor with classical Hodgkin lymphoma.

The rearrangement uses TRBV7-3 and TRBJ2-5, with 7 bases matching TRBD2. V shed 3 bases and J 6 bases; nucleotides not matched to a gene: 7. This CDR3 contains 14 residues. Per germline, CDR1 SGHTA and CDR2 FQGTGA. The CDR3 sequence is CASSFGGAGKTQYF. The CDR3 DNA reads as TGTGCCAGCAGCTTTGGGGGAGCGGGAAAGACCCAGTACTTC.

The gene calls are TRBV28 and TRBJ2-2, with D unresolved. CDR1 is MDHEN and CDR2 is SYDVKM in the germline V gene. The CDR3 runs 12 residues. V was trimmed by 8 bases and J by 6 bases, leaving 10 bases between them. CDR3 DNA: TGTGCCAGCGGGTTGTCTTCCGGGGAGCTGTTTTTT. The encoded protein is CASGLSSGELFF. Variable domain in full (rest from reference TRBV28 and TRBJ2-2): DVKVTQSSRYLVKRTGEKVFLECVQDMDHENMFWYRQDPGLGLRLIYFSYDVKMKEKGDIPEGYSVSREKKERFSLILESASTNQTSMYLCASGLSSGELFFGEGSRLTVL.

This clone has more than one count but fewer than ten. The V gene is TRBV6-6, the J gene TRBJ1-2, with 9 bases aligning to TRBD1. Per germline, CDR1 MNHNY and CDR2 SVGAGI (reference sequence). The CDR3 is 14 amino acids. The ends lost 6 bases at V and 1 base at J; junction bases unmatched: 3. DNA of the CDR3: TGTGCCAGCAGGGGGACAGGGTTTAACTATGGCTACACCTTC. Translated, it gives CASRGTGFNYGYTF.

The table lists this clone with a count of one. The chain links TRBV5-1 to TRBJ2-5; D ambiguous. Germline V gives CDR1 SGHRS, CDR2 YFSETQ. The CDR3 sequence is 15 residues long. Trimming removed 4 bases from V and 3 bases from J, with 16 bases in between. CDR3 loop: CASSPLGGREETQYF. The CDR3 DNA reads TGCGCCAGCAGCCCGCTTGGCGGCCGGGAAGAGACCCAGTACTTC.

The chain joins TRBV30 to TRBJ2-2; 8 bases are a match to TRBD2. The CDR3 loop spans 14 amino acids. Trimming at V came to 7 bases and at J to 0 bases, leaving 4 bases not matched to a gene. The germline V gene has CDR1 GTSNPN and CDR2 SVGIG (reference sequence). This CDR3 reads CALGAGANTGELFF. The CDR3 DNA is TGTGCCTTGGGAGCGGGGGCGAACACCGGGGAGCTGTTTTTT. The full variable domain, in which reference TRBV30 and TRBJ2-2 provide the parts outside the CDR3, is SQTIHQWPATLVQPVGSPLSLECTVEGTSNPNLYWYRQAAGRGLQLLFYSVGIGQISSEVPQNLSASRPQDRQFILSSKKLLLSDSGFYLCALGAGANTGELFFGEGSRLTVL.

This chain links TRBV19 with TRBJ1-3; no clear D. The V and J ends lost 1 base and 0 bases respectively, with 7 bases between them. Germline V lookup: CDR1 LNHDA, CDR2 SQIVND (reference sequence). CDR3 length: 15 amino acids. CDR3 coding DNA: TGTGCCAGTAGTATAGCGACCGGCTCTGGAAACACCATATATTTT. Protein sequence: CASSIATGSGNTIYF.

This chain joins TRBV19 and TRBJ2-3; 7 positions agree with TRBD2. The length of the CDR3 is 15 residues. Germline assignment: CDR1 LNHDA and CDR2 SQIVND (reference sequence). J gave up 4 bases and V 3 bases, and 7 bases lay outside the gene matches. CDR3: CASSISSGRSDTQYF. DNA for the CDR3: TGTGCCAGTAGTATTAGTAGCGGGCGCTCAGATACGCAGTATTTT.

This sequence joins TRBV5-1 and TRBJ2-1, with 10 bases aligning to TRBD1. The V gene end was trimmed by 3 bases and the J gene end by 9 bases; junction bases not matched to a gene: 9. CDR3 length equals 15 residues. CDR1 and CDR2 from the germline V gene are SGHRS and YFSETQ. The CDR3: CASSWGDRGLGEQFF. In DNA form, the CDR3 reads TGCGCCAGCAGCTGGGGGGACAGGGGTTTAGGTGAGCAGTTCTTC.

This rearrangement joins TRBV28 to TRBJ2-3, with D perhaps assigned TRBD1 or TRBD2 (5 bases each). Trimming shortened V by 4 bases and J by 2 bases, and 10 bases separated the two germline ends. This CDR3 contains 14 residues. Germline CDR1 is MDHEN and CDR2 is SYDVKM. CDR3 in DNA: TGTGCCAGCAGTTCAGGGACGTCCACAGATACGCAGTATTTT. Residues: CASSSGTSTDTQYF. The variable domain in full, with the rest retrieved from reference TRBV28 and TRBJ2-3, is DVKVTQSSRYLVKRTGEKVFLECVQDMDHENMFWYRQDPGLGLRLIYFSYDVKMKEKGDIPEGYSVSREKKERFSLILESASTNQTSMYLCASSSGTSTDTQYFGPGTRLTVL.

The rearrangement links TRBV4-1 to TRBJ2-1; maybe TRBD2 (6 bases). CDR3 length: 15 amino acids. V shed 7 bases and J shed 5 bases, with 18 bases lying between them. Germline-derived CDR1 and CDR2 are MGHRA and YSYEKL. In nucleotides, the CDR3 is TGCGCCAGCACCCTCTCCACTAGCCCAAACAATGAGCAGTTCTTC. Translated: CASTLSTSPNNEQFF.

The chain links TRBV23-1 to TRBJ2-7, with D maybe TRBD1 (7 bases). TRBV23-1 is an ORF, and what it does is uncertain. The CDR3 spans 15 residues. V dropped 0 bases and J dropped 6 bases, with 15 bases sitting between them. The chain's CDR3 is CASSQSQLAGGEQYF. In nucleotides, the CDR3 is TGCGCCAGCAGTCAATCGCAACTAGCAGGGGGCGAGCAGTACTTC.

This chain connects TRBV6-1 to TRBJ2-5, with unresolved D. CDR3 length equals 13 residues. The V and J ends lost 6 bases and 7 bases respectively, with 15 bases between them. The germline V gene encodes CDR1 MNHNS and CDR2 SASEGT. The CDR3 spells CASRVDTTGTQYF. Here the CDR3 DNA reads TGTGCCAGCAGAGTTGACACGACCGGGACCCAGTACTTC.

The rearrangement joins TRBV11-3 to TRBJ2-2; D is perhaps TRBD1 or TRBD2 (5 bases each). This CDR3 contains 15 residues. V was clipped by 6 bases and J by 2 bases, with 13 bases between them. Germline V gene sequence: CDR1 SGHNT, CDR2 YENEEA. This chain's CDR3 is CASRSGTGNTGELFF. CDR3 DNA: TGTGCCAGCAGATCCGGGACGGGAAACACCGGGGAGCTGTTTTTT.

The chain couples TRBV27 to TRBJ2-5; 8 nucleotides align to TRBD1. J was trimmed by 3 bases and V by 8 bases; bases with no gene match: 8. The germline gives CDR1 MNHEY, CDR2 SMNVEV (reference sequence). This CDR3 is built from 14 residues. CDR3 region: CASRGQGWKETQYF. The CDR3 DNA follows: TGTGCCAGCCGAGGACAGGGCTGGAAAGAGACCCAGTACTTC.

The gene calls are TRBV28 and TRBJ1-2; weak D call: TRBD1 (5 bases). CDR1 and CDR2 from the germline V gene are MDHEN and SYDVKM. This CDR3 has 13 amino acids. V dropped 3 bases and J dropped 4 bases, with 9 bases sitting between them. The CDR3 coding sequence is TGTGCCAGCAGTTTTGAAGGGGCCTATGGCTACACCTTC. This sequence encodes CASSFEGAYGYTF.

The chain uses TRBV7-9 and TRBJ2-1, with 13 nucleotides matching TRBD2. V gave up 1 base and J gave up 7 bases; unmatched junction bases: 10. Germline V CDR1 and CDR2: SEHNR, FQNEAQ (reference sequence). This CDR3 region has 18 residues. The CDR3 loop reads CASSLGLAGGLNSNEQFF. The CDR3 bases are TGTGCCAGCAGCTTAGGACTAGCGGGGGGCCTAAACTCGAATGAGCAGTTCTTC.

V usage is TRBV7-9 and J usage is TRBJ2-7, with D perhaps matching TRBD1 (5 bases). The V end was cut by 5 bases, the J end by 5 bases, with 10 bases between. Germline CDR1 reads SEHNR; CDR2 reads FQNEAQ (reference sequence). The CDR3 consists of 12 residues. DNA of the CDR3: TGTGCCAGCAGCCGGATGGACAACGAGCAGTACTTC. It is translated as CASSRMDNEQYF.

Written as DNA, the CDR3 is TGTGCCAGCAGCTTAGTTCAAGGAACTTACGAGCAGTACTTC. Translation gives CASSLVQGTYEQYF. J is TRBJ2-7 and V is TRBV11-2; D is unresolved. Germline CDR1 is SGHAT and CDR2 is FQNNGV. The CDR3 runs 14 residues. V lost 1 base to trimming and J lost 4 bases, with 11 bases between them.

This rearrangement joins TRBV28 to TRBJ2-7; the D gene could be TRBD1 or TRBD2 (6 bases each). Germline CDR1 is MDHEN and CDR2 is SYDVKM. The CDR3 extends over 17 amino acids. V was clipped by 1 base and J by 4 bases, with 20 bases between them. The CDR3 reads CASSLSVGGAAVYEQYF. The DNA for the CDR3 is TGTGCCAGCAGTTTATCTGTCGGGGGCGCAGCGGTGTACGAGCAGTACTTC.

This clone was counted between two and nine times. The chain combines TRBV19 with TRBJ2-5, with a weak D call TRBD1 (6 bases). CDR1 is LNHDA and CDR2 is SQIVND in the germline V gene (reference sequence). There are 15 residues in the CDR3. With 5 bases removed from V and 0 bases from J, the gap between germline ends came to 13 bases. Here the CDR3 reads CASSVQGRYQETQYF. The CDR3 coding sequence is TGTGCCAGTAGTGTACAGGGAAGGTACCAAGAGACCCAGTACTTC.